This T cell receptor beta chain is from a study of T cells in Graves' hyperthyroidism and ophthalmopathy. TCR beta CDR3 region amplification was performed from RNA transcripts. Researchers ran a first-round RT-PCR on the TCR CDR3 using the HTBI primer set. TCRdb reprocessed the multiplex PCR reads via MiXCR and lists one record per CDR3 protein. This sample has hundreds of thousands of distinct CDR3 sequences, with just over 45% found just once. Stability of Graves' hyperthyroidism was defined as absent ophthalmopathy progression within 18 months. Patients were aged 18 to 65, had disease duration under 2 months, and had newly diagnosed hyperthyroidism. Per the germline V gene, CDR1 is SSHAT and CDR2 is FNYEAQ (reference sequence). The ends were cut back, 5 bases at V and 0 bases at J, with 10 bases in the middle. There are 14 residues in the CDR3.

The source is a woman in her late teens or twenties with Graves' hyperthyroidism. The V gene is TRBV7-7, the J gene TRBJ2-5; D gene uncertain. The sample was peripheral blood or thyroid tissue (not recorded which). Written as DNA, the CDR3 is TGTGCCAGCAGCCAGTTGGGGAACCAAGAGACCCAGTACTTC. Protein product: CASSQLGNQETQYF.